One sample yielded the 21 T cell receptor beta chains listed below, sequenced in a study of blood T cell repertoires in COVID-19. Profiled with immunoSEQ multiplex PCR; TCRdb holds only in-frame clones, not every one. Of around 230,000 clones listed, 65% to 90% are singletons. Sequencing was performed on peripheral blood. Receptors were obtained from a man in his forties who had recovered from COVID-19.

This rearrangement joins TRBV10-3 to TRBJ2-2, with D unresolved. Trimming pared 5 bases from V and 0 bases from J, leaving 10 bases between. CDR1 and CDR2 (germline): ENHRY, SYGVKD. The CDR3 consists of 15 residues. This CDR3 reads CAISQLDANTGELFF. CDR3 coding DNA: TGTGCCATCAGTCAGCTAGACGCGAACACCGGGGAGCTGTTTTTT.

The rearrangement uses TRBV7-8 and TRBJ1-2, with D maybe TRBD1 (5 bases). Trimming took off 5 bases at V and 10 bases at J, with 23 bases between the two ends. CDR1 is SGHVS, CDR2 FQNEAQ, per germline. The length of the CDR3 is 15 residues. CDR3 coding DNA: TGTGCCAGCAGCCTGGGGACTCTTACCTTTATTGACTACACCTTC. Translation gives CASSLGTLTFIDYTF.

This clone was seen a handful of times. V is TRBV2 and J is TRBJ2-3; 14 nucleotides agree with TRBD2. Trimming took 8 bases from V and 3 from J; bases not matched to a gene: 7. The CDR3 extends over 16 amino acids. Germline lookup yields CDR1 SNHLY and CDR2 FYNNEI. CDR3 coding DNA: TGTGCCAGCGCCCGGGGACTAGCGGGGGTGACAGATACGCAGTATTTT. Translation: CASARGLAGVTDTQYF.

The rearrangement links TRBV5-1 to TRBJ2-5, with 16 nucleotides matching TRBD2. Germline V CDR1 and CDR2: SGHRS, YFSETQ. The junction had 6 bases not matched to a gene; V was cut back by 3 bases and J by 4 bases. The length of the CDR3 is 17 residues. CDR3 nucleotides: TGCGCCAGCAGCTCCGCCGGGACTAGCGGGGGGGCAGAGACCCAGTACTTC. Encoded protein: CASSSAGTSGGAETQYF.

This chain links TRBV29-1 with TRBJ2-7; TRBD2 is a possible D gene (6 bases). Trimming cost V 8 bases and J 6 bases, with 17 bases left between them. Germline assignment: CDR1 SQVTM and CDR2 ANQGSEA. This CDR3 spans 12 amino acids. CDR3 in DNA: TGCAGCTTCTCCTTCGCGGGATTCGAGCAGTACTTC. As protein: CSFSFAGFEQYF.

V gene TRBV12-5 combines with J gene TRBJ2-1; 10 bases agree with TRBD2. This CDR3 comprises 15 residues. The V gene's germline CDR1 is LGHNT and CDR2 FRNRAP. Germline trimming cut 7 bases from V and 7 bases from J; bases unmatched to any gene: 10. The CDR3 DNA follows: TGTGCTAGTGCCCTCGGACTAGCGGATATTAATGAGCAGTTCTTC. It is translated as CASALGLADINEQFF.

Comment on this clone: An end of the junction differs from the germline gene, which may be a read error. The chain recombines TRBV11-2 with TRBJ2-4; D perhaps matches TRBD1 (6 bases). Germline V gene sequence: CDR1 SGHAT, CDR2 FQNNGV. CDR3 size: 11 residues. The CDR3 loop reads CASSLNRDKSF. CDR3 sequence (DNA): TGTGCCAGCAGCCTCAACCGGGACAAGTCCTTC.

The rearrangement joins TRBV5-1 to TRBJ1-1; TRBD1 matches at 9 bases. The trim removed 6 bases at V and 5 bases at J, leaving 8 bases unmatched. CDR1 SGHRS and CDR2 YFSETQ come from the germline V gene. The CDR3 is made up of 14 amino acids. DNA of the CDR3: TGCGCCAGCACCCAAAGACAGGGGGTGACTGAAGCTTTCTTT. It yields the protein CASTQRQGVTEAFF.

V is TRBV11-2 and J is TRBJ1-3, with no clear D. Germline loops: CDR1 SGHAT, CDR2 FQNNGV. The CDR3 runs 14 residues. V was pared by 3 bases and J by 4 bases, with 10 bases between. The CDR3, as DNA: TGTGCCAGCAGCTTCCTCTCGGGGGGAAACACCATATATTTT. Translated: CASSFLSGGNTIYF.

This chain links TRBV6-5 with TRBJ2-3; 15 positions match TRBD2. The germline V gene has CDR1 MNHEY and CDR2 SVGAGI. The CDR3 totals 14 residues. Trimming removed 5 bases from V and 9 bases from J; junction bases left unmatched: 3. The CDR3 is CASSRGLAGGTQYF. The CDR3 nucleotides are TGTGCCAGCAGTAGGGGACTAGCGGGGGGAACGCAGTATTTT.

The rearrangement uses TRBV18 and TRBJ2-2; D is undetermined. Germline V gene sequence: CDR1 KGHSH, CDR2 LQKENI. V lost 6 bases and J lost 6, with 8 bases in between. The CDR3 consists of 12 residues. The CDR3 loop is CASSYAAGELFF. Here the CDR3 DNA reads TGTGCCAGCTCTTACGCGGCCGGGGAGCTGTTTTTT. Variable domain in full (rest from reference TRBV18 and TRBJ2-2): NAGVMQNPRHLVRRRGQEARLRCSPMKGHSHVYWYRQLPEEGLKFMVYLQKENIIDESGMPKERFSAEFPKEGPSILRIQQVVRGDSAAYFCASSYAAGELFFGEGSRLTVL.

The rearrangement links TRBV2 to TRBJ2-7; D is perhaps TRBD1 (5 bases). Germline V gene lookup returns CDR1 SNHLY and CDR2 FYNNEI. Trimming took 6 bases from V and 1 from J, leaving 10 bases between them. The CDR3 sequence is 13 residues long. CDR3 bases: TGTGCCAGCAGGCCGGACATTTCCTACGAGCAGTACTTC. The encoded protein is CASRPDISYEQYF.

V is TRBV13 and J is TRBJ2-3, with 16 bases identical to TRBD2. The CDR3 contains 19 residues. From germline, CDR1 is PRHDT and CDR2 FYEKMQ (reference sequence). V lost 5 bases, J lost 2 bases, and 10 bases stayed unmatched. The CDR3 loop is CASSIGTSGGAIVTDTQYF. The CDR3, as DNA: TGTGCCAGCAGCATCGGGACTAGCGGGGGGGCCATCGTCACAGATACGCAGTATTTT.

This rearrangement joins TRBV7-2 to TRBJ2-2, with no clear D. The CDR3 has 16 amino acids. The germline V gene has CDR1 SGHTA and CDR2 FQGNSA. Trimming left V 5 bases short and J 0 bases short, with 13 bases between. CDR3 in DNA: TGTGCCAGCAGCCTGATGACTCTTTCGAACACCGGGGAGCTGTTTTTT. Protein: CASSLMTLSNTGELFF.

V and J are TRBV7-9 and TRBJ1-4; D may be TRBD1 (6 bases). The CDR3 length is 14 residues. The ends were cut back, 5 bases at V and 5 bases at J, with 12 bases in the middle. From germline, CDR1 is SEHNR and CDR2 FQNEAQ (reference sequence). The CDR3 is CASSQQGTNEKLFF. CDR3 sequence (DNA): TGTGCCAGCAGCCAACAGGGAACAAATGAAAAACTGTTTTTT.

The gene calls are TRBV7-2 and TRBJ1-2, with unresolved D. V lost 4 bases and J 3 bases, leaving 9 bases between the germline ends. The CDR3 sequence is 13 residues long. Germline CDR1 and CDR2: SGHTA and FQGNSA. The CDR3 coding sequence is TGTGCCAGCAGCTCTCAGGTCTACTATGGCTACACCTTC. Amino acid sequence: CASSSQVYYGYTF.

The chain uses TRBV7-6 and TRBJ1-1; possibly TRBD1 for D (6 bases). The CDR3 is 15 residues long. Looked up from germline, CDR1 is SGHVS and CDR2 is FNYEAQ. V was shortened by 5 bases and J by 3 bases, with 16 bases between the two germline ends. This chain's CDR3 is CASSPRLGGDTEAFF. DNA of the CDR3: TGTGCCAGCAGCCCCCGTCTAGGGGGGGACACTGAAGCTTTCTTT.

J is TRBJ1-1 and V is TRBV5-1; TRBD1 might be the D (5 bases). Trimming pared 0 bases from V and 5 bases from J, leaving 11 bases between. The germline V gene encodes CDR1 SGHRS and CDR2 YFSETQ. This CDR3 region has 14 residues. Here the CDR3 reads CASSLDPSGTEAFF. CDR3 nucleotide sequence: TGCGCCAGCAGCTTGGATCCCTCAGGGACTGAAGCTTTCTTT.

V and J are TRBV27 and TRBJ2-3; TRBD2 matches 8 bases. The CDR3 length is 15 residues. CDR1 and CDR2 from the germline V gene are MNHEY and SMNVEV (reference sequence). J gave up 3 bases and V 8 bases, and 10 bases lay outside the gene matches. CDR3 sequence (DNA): TGTGCCAGCCGGGCCAGCGGGAGACCGACAGATACGCAGTATTTT. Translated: CASRASGRPTDTQYF.

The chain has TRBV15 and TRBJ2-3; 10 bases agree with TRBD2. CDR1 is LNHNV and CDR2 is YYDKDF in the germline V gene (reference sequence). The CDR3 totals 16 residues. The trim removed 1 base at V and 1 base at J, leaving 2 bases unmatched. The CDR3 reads CATSRGTSGGTDTQYF. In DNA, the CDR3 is TGTGCCACCAGCAGAGGAACTAGCGGGGGCACAGATACGCAGTATTTT. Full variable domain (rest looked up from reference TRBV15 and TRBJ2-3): DAMVIQNPRYQVTQFGKPVTLSCSQTLNHNVMYWYQQKSSQAPKLLFHYYDKDFNNEADTPDNFQSRRPNTSFCFLDIRSPGLGDTAMYLCATSRGTSGGTDTQYFGPGTRLTVL.

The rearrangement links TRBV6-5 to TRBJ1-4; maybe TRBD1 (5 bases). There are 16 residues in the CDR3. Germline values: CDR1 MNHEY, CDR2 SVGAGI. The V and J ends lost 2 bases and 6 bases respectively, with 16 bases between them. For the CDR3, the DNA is TGTGCCAGCAGTTACGGGAGGGCAATCAGGGATGAAAAACTGTTTTTT. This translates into CASSYGRAIRDEKLFF.